Listed here are 9 T cell receptor beta chains from one sample, sequenced in a study of T cell repertoires in cytomegalovirus infection. No antigen has been assigned to these receptors. Each CDR3 protein gets one entry after TCRdb re-called the reads with MiXCR. The sample records about 83,000 distinct CDR3 sequences, about 44% being singletons. The sequencing here drew on CD8+ T cells from cultured PBMCs, taken from culture after CMV antigen stimulation. Receptors originate from a human donor in good health (CMV status not recorded). Some clones in this sample may be carry-over from other donors' samples.

This clonotype was seen a few times. The V and J genes are TRBV7-8 and TRBJ2-7; TRBD1 matches at 8 bases. This CDR3 is 15 amino acids long. With V trimmed by 3 bases and J by 0 bases, 4 bases remained unmatched. The germline V gene has CDR1 SGHVS and CDR2 FQNEAQ. CDR3 in amino acids: CASSFGDRSSYEQYF. The CDR3 DNA follows: TGTGCCAGCAGCTTTGGGGACAGGAGCTCCTACGAGCAGTACTTC.

The chain joins TRBV11-2 to TRBJ2-5; 10 bases map to TRBD1. Germline CDR1 is SGHAT and CDR2 is FQNNGV. There are 17 residues in the CDR3. Losses at the gene ends were 0 bases for V and 5 bases for J; bases not matched to a gene: 9. The CDR3 DNA reads TGTGCCAGCAGCTTAGACCCCGGACAGGGGGTATGGGAGACCCAGTACTTC. Residues: CASSLDPGQGVWETQYF.

This clonotype showed up just a few times. The V call is TRBV12-5, the J call TRBJ1-2; 10 bases match TRBD1. After removal of 7 bases from V and 5 bases from J, the junction contained 7 bases not matched to a gene. Germline CDR1 reads LGHNT; CDR2 reads FRNRAP. The CDR3 sequence is 14 residues long. This CDR3 is CASAYPDRGYGYTF. CDR3 nucleotide sequence: TGTGCTAGTGCTTATCCGGACAGGGGGTATGGCTACACCTTC.

The gene calls are TRBV28 and TRBJ2-1; D may be TRBD2 (6 bases). The CDR3 spans 14 residues. The V end was cut by 6 bases, the J end by 6 bases, with 15 bases between. CDR1 is MDHEN and CDR2 is SYDVKM in the germline V gene. CDR3 coding DNA: TGTGCCAGCAGCCCGAACGGGAGAACCAATGAGCAGTTCTTC. Translating it yields CASSPNGRTNEQFF.

This clonotype was counted at least ten times. The chain employs TRBV4-2 and TRBJ2-3; TRBD2 aligns across 11 bases. The CDR3 loop spans 15 amino acids. Per the germline V gene, CDR1 is LGHNA and CDR2 is YNFKEQ. Losses at the gene ends were 3 bases for V and 3 bases for J; bases not matched to a gene: 2. Here the CDR3 reads CASSQTSGATDTQYF. CDR3 DNA sequence: TGTGCCAGCAGCCAGACTAGCGGGGCAACAGATACGCAGTATTTT.

This clonotype has just a few counts. The V call is TRBV7-6, the J call TRBJ1-2, with D possibly matching TRBD1 (5 bases). Trimming shortened V by 3 bases and J by 6 bases, and 17 bases separated the two germline ends. Germline V lookup: CDR1 SGHVS, CDR2 FNYEAQ. This CDR3 contains 15 residues. For the CDR3, the DNA is TGTGCCAGCAGCTTGGCCGGGGCACGCCGAGATGGCTACACCTTC. Encoded protein: CASSLAGARRDGYTF. The complete variable domain, with remaining parts taken from reference TRBV7-6 and TRBJ1-2, reads GAGVSQSPRYKVTKRGQDVALRCDPISGHVSLYWYRQALGQGPEFLTYFNYEAQQDKSGLPNDRFSAERPEGSISTLTIQRTEQRDSAMYRCASSLAGARRDGYTFGSGTRLTVV.

The V gene is TRBV7-2, the J gene TRBJ1-1; D call uncertain. There are 14 residues in the CDR3. Looked up from germline, CDR1 is SGHTA and CDR2 is FQGNSA. Trimming took 3 bases from V and 4 from J, leaving 12 bases between them. The CDR3 spells CASSFREFGTEAFF. CDR3 DNA sequence: TGTGCCAGCAGCTTCCGGGAGTTTGGCACTGAAGCTTTCTTT.

The J gene is TRBJ2-2, the V gene TRBV27; either TRBD1 or TRBD2 may supply D (6 bases each). This CDR3 is 16 amino acids long. V was shortened by 6 bases and J by 2 bases, with 16 bases between the two germline ends. The germline CDR1 and CDR2 sequences are MNHEY and SMNVEV (reference sequence). The CDR3 sequence: CASSTRKGGNTGELFF. CDR3 nucleotides: TGTGCCAGCAGCACCCGAAAGGGGGGTAACACCGGGGAGCTGTTTTTT.

This clonotype was detected only a few times. This chain joins TRBV12-5 and TRBJ2-2; no clear D gene. Germline V gene sequence: CDR1 LGHNT, CDR2 FRNRAP. This CDR3 contains 14 residues. V lost 3 bases and J 4 bases, leaving 9 bases between the germline ends. The CDR3, as DNA: TGTGCTAGTGGTTTACTCCCGGGCACCGGGGAGCTGTTTTTT. This codes for CASGLLPGTGELFF.